Each of the 3 T cell receptor beta chains below was sequenced from the same sample in a study of graft-versus-host responses after intestinal transplantation. Using immunoSEQ multiplex PCR, the repertoire was profiled, and TCRdb retains in-frame clones only, with some absent. The table records some 150,000 clones, about nine tenths of them present only once. The antigens these receptors bind are not known. Sequenced here: unstimulated CD4+ T cells sorted from spleen or lymph node cells, sampled before intestinal transplant. The origin of the receptors is a human donor who received an intestinal transplant.

The chain joins TRBV19 to TRBJ2-5, with 9 bases that match TRBD2. Germline loops: CDR1 LNHDA, CDR2 SQIVND (reference sequence). Germline trimming cut 4 bases from V and 2 bases from J; bases unmatched to any gene: 5. The CDR3 is 15 amino acids. CDR3 sequence reads: CASSKVTSGQETQYF. For the CDR3, the DNA is TGTGCCAGTAGTAAGGTGACTAGCGGACAAGAGACCCAGTACTTC.

The chain joins TRBV10-3 to TRBJ2-7; D uncertain. V dropped 3 bases and J dropped 2 bases, with 2 bases sitting between them. The CDR3 loop spans 11 amino acids. Germline V gene lookup returns CDR1 ENHRY and CDR2 SYGVKD. This CDR3 reads CAISDTYEQYF. The CDR3 nucleotides are TGTGCCATCAGTGACACCTACGAGCAGTACTTC.

CDR3 nucleotide sequence: TGTGCCAGCAGCTCCAGGGTTAACACTGAAGCTTTCTTT. Amino acids: CASSSRVNTEAFF. The genes are TRBV7-3 and TRBJ1-1; D might be TRBD1 (5 bases). Germline values: CDR1 SGHTA, CDR2 FQGTGA. Trimming removed 4 bases at V and 2 bases at J, with 8 bases between. The CDR3 loop spans 13 amino acids. Drawing the rest from reference TRBV7-3 and TRBJ1-1, the complete variable domain is GAGVSQTPSNKVTEKGKYVELRCDPISGHTALYWYRQSLGQGPEFLIYFQGTGAADDSGLPNDRFFAVRPEGSVSTLKIQRTERGDSAVYLCASSSRVNTEAFFGQGTRLTVV.